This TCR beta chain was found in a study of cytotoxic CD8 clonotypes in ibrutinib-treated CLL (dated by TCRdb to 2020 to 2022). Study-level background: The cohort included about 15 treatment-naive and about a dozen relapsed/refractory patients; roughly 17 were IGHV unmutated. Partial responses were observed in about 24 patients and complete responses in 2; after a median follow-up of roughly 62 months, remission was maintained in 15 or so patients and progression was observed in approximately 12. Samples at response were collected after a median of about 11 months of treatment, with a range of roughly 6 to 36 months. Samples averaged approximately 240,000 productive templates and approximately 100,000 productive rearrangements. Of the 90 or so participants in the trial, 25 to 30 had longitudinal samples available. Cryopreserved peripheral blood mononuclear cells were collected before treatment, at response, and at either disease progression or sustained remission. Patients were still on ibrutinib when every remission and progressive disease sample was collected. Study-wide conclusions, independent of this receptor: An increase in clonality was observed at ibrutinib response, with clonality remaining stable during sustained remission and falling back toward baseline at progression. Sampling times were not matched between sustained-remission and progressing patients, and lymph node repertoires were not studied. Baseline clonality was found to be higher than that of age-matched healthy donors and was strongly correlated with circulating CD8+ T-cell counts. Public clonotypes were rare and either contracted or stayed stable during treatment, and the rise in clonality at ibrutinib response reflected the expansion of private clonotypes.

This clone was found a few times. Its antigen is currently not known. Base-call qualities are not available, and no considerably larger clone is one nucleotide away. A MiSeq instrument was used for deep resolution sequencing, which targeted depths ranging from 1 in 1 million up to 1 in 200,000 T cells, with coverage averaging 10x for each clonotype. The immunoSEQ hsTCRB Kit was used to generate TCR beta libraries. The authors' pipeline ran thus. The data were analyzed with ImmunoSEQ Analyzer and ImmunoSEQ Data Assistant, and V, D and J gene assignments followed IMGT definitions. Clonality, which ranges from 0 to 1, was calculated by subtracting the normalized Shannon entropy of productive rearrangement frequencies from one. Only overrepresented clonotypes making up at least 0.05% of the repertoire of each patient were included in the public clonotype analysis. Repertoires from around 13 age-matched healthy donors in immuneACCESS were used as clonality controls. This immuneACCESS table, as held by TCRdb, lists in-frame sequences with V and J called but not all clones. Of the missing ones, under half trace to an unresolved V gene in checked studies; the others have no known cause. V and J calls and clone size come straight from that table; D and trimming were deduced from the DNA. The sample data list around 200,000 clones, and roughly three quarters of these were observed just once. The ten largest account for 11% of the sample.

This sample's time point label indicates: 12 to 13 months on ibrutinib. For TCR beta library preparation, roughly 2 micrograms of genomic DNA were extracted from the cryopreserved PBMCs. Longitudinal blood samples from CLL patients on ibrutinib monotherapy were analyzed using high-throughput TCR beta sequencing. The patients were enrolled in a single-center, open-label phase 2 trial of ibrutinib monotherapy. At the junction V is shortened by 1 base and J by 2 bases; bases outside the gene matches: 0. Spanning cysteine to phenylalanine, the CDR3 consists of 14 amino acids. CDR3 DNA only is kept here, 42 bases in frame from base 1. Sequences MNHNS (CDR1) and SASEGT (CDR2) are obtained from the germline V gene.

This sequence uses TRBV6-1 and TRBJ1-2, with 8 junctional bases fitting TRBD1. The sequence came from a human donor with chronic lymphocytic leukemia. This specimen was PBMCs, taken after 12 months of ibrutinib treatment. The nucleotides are TGTGCCAGCAGTGAAGACAGGGGGAACTATGGCTACACCTTC. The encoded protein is CASSEDRGNYGYTF.